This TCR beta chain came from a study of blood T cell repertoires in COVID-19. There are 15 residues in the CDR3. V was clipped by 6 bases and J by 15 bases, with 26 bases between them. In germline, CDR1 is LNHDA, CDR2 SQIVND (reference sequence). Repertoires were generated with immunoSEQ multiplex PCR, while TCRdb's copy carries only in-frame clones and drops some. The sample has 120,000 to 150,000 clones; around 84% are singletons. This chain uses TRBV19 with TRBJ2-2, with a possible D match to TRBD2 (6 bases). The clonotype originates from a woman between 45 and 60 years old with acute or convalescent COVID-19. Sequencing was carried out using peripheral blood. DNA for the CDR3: TGTGCCAGTAGGCCGAAACGGGGAGGAGCGGTCACGGTGTTTTTT. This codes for CASRPKRGGAVTVFF.